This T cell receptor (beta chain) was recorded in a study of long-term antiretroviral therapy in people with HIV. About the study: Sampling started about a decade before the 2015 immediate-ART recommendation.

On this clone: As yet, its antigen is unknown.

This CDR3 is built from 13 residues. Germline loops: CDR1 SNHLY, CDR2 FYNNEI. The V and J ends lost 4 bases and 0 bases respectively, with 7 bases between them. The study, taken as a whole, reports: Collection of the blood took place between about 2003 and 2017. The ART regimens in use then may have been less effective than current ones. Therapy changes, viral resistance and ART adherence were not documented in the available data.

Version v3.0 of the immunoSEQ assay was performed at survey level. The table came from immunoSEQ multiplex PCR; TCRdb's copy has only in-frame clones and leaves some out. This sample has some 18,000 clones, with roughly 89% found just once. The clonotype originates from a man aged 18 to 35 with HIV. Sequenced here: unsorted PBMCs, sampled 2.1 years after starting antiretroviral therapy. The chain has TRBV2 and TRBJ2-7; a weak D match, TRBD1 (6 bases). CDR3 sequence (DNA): TGTGCCAGCAGTGCAGGGGTCTCCTACGAGCAGTACTTC. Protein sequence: CASSAGVSYEQYF.